Shown below are 15 T cell receptor beta chains from a single sample sequenced in a study of blood T cell repertoires in COVID-19. Some clones are missing from TCRdb's copy, which holds only in-frame ones; the method was immunoSEQ multiplex PCR. The table lists some 210,000 clones, about four fifths of them singletons, with 2.9% in the top ten. The sample taken for sequencing was peripheral blood. These receptors came from a man aged 50 or older with active or convalescent COVID-19.

A single count supports this clone. This rearrangement joins TRBV6-5 to TRBJ1-6, with TRBD1 as a possible D gene (5 bases). Trimming shortened V by 11 bases and J by 6 bases, and 17 bases separated the two germline ends. The CDR3 extends over 14 amino acids. The germline CDR1 and CDR2 sequences are MNHEY and SVGAGI. The CDR3 is CAGWGGNFNSPLHF. The DNA for the CDR3 is TGTGCCGGTTGGGGGGGGAATTTTAATTCACCCCTCCACTTT.

V is TRBV11-2 and J is TRBJ2-7; 7 bases fit TRBD2. This CDR3 comprises 16 residues. V was pared by 2 bases and J by 0 bases, with 7 bases of the junction left unmatched. Germline CDR1 reads SGHAT; CDR2 reads FQNNGV. The CDR3 DNA reads TGTGCCAGCAGCTTAAATCCGGGAGGCACCTCCTACGAGCAGTACTTC. It codes for CASSLNPGGTSYEQYF.

In DNA, the CDR3 is TGTGCCAGCAGCCTTGTGAACACTGAAGCTTTCTTT. Translation gives CASSLVNTEAFF. This rearrangement joins TRBV28 to TRBJ1-1; D gene ambiguous. V was cut by 6 bases and J by 0 bases, with 5 bases left in between. This CDR3 comprises 12 residues. Germline V gives CDR1 MDHEN, CDR2 SYDVKM. Combining the CDR3 with reference TRBV28 and TRBJ1-1 gives the whole variable domain DVKVTQSSRYLVKRTGEKVFLECVQDMDHENMFWYRQDPGLGLRLIYFSYDVKMKEKGDIPEGYSVSREKKERFSLILESASTNQTSMYLCASSLVNTEAFFGQGTRLTVV.

The chain combines TRBV7-9 with TRBJ1-2; perhaps TRBD1 as D (6 bases). With 5 bases removed from V and 6 bases from J, the gap between germline ends came to 19 bases. Germline V gives CDR1 SEHNR, CDR2 FQNEAQ (reference sequence). The CDR3 totals 15 residues. CDR3 residues: CASSPRDTGRDGYTF. For the CDR3, the DNA is TGTGCCAGCAGCCCTAGGGACACAGGACGGGATGGCTACACCTTC.

The chain uses TRBV5-6 and TRBJ2-3; D unresolved. There are 16 residues in the CDR3. Germline lookup yields CDR1 SGHDT and CDR2 YYEEEE. Trimming pared 0 bases from V and 2 bases from J, leaving 13 bases between. The DNA for the CDR3 is TGTGCCAGCAGCTTGGATGGCACCAGACTCACAGATACGCAGTATTTT. Its translation: CASSLDGTRLTDTQYF.

This chain links TRBV11-2 with TRBJ1-2; D is undetermined. Trimming stripped 1 base from V and 2 bases from J, with 8 bases between. Looked up from germline, CDR1 is SGHAT and CDR2 is FQNNGV. This CDR3 spans 14 amino acids. The CDR3 DNA is TGTGCCAGCAGCTTAGCCCGCAGGAACTATGGCTACACCTTC. Translated: CASSLARRNYGYTF.

The V gene is TRBV5-1, the J gene TRBJ1-5, with D possibly matching TRBD1 (5 bases). The CDR3 runs to 15 residues. Germline V gene sequence: CDR1 SGHRS, CDR2 YFSETQ. The V end was cut by 4 bases, the J end by 1 base, with 12 bases between. The DNA for the CDR3 is TGCGCCAGCAGCAGTGAGGGGAGGAGCAATCAGCCCCAGCATTTT. It translates to CASSSEGRSNQPQHF.

The chain has TRBV25-1 and TRBJ2-3; maybe TRBD2 (7 bases). The V gene's germline CDR1 is MGHDK and CDR2 SYGVNS. Trimming took 1 base from V and 4 from J, leaving 15 bases between them. This CDR3 has 16 amino acids. In nucleotides, the CDR3 is TGTGCCAGCAGTGAATGGGGGGAGGGGGGAGCAGATACGCAGTATTTT. Translated, it gives CASSEWGEGGADTQYF.

This chain joins TRBV29-1 and TRBJ1-2; 10 nucleotides agree with TRBD1. The CDR3 length is 13 residues. Germline CDR1 SQVTM, CDR2 ANQGSEA. With V trimmed by 7 bases and J by 6 bases, 8 bases remained unmatched. The CDR3 DNA reads TGCAGCGCCGCGCCCGGGACAGGGGATGGCTACACCTTC. It is translated as CSAAPGTGDGYTF.

This clone has more than one count but fewer than ten. The gene calls are TRBV28 and TRBJ2-7; 7 positions match TRBD1. This CDR3 has 17 residues. V shed 6 bases and J 4 bases; nucleotides not matched to a gene: 18. In germline, CDR1 is MDHEN, CDR2 SYDVKM. DNA for the CDR3: TGTGCCAGCAGCACTCTCGTACAGGGGATTTTGGCGTACGAGCAGTACTTC. Amino acids: CASSTLVQGILAYEQYF.

The rearrangement uses TRBV5-1 and TRBJ2-1; D is undetermined. The V end was cut by 0 bases, the J end by 2 bases, with 12 bases between. CDR3 length equals 16 residues. Germline values: CDR1 SGHRS, CDR2 YFSETQ. The CDR3 bases are TGCGCCAGCAGCTTGGGTTCCGTCTCTGCCTACAATGAGCAGTTCTTC. Encoded protein: CASSLGSVSAYNEQFF. The entire variable domain, with the rest obtained from reference TRBV5-1 and TRBJ2-1, is as follows: KAGVTQTPRYLIKTRGQQVTLSCSPISGHRSVSWYQQTPGQGLQFLFEYFSETQRNKGNFPGRFSGRQFSNSRSEMNVSTLELGDSALYLCASSLGSVSAYNEQFFGPGTRLTVL.

The chain joins TRBV18 to TRBJ2-3, with 10 bases lining up with TRBD2. Germline V CDR1 and CDR2: KGHSH, LQKENI. Unmatched junction bases numbered 4, after V lost 5 bases and J lost 5 bases. The CDR3 is 14 residues long. CDR3 loop: CASSKLAGEDTQYF. CDR3 in DNA: TGTGCCAGCTCAAAGCTAGCGGGAGAAGATACGCAGTATTTT.

The chain uses TRBV5-6 and TRBJ1-6; D is uncertain. The V and J ends lost 0 bases and 10 bases respectively, with 14 bases between them. The CDR3 has 15 residues. Germline V gene lookup returns CDR1 SGHDT and CDR2 YYEEEE. The CDR3 bases are TGTGCCAGCAGCTTGGAACGGGGAGGTGGGTCACCCCTCCACTTT. Translating it yields CASSLERGGGSPLHF.

The V gene is TRBV7-2, the J gene TRBJ2-5; 12 nucleotides agree with TRBD1. The CDR3 is made up of 16 amino acids. Germline V gives CDR1 SGHTA, CDR2 FQGNSA. J lost 5 bases, V lost 6 bases, and 10 bases had no gene match. The CDR3 DNA is TGTGCCAGCAGAACCGGGGGGACAGGGGGCGCGGAGACCCAGTACTTC. Protein: CASRTGGTGGAETQYF.

This clone appeared once. The rearrangement links TRBV28 to TRBJ2-7, with D uncertain. Germline-derived CDR1 and CDR2 are MDHEN and SYDVKM. The CDR3 covers 15 residues. The V gene lost 8 bases and the J gene lost 0 bases, with 17 bases spanning the gap. The CDR3 region has the DNA TGTGCCAGCCGCCCCTTGTGGGCAGTCTCCTACGAGCAGTACTTC. It codes for CASRPLWAVSYEQYF. The variable domain in full, completed from reference TRBV28 and TRBJ2-7, reads DVKVTQSSRYLVKRTGEKVFLECVQDMDHENMFWYRQDPGLGLRLIYFSYDVKMKEKGDIPEGYSVSREKKERFSLILESASTNQTSMYLCASRPLWAVSYEQYFGPGTRLTVT.